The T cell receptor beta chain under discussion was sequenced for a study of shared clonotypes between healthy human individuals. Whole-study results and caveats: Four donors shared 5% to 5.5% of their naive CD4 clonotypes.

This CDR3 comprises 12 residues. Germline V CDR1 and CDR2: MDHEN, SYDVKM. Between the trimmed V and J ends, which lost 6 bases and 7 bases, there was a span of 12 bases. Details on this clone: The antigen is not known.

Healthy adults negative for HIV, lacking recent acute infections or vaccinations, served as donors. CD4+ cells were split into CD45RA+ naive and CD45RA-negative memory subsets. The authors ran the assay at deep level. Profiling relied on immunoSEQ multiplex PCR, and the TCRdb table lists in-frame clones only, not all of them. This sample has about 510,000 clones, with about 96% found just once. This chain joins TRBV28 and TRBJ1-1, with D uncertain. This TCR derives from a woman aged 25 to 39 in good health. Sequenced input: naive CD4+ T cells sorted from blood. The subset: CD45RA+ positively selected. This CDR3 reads CASSPGPHEAFF. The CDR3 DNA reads TGTGCCAGCAGCCCCGGCCCCCATGAAGCTTTCTTT.